This entry lists 27 T cell receptor beta chains sequenced from one sample in a study of shared clonotypes between healthy human individuals. Positive CCR7 selection of CD45RO-negative cells yielded the naive CD8 cells, and terminally differentiated effector memory CD45RA+ cells were excluded. TCRdb's table, derived via immunoSEQ multiplex PCR, lists solely in-frame clones and lacks some. The table includes some 2.1 million clones, about 95% detected once. Material for sequencing was naive CD8+ T cells sorted from blood. The receptor source for this set is a man between 18 and 35 years old in good health.

The rearrangement links TRBV5-1 to TRBJ1-1, with 9 nucleotides matching TRBD1. The V gene's germline CDR1 is SGHRS and CDR2 YFSETQ. The J segment lost 0 bases and the V segment lost 4 bases, leaving 4 bases of the junction unmatched. The length of the CDR3 is 15 residues. The CDR3 is CASSTRTGVNTEAFF. CDR3 nucleotides: TGCGCCAGCAGCACCAGGACAGGGGTGAACACTGAAGCTTTCTTT.

The genes are TRBV27 and TRBJ2-1, with D hard to call. This CDR3 has 12 amino acids. The V gene's germline CDR1 is MNHEY and CDR2 SMNVEV (reference sequence). Trimming took 5 bases from V and 9 from J, leaving 11 bases between them. The CDR3 DNA sequence: TGTGCCAGCAGTGCCGACTGGGTTGAGCAGTTCTTC. This sequence encodes CASSADWVEQFF.

The J gene is TRBJ1-1, the V gene TRBV29-1; D remains ambiguous. The CDR3 has 12 residues. Germline CDR1 and CDR2: SQVTM and ANQGSEA. Deletions cut 2 bases from V and 1 base from J, with 5 bases between. CDR3 amino acids: CSVELRNTEAFF. The CDR3 DNA follows: TGCAGCGTTGAACTTAGGAACACTGAAGCTTTCTTT.

On this clone itself: This same CDR3 is encoded by further DNA sequences in the sample. V and J are TRBV11-2 and TRBJ2-1; a weak D match, TRBD2 (5 bases). From germline, CDR1 is SGHAT and CDR2 FQNNGV. The CDR3 has 14 amino acids. Trimming shortened V by 5 bases and J by 2 bases, and 10 bases separated the two germline ends. In DNA form, the CDR3 reads TGTGCCAGCAGCCTAGGAGGAACCTACAATGAGCAGTTCTTC. This codes for CASSLGGTYNEQFF.

The chain joins TRBV4-2 to TRBJ2-7; possible D gene TRBD2, 5 bases. With 4 bases removed from V and 5 bases from J, the gap between germline ends came to 21 bases. CDR1 LGHNA and CDR2 YNFKEQ come from the germline V gene. CDR3 length: 16 residues. CDR3 region: CASSPITGIADHEQYF. CDR3 DNA sequence: TGTGCCAGCAGCCCGATCACCGGGATTGCGGACCACGAGCAGTACTTC.

The chain employs TRBV27 and TRBJ1-4; 8 bases are shared with TRBD1. There are 15 residues in the CDR3. Per germline, CDR1 MNHEY and CDR2 SMNVEV (reference sequence). V shed 1 base and J 8 bases; nucleotides not matched to a gene: 6. In DNA, the CDR3 is TGTGCCAGCAGTTTATTTGGGACAGGAGGAGAAAAACTGTTTTTT. It codes for CASSLFGTGGEKLFF.

The rearrangement joins TRBV11-2 to TRBJ2-5, with 7 nucleotides matching TRBD1. The germline V gene encodes CDR1 SGHAT and CDR2 FQNNGV. The CDR3 is 11 amino acids. J gave up 3 bases and V 8 bases, and 0 bases lay outside the gene matches. The CDR3 region is CASGTEETQYF. As DNA, the CDR3 is TGTGCCAGCGGGACAGAAGAGACCCAGTACTTC. The whole variable domain, remainder taken from reference TRBV11-2 and TRBJ2-5, is EAGVAQSPRYKIIEKRQSVAFWCNPISGHATLYWYQQILGQGPKLLIQFQNNGVVDDSQLPKDRFSAERLKGVDSTLKIQPAKLEDSAVYLCASGTEETQYFGPGTRLLVL.

The chain joins TRBV6-1 to TRBJ2-7, with D hard to call. The CDR3 length is 12 residues. The germline V and J ends were trimmed by 0 bases and 2 bases, with 2 bases remaining between them. The V gene's germline CDR1 is MNHNS and CDR2 SASEGT. The CDR3 DNA reads as TGTGCCAGCAGTGAAGCTACCTACGAGCAGTACTTC. It translates to CASSEATYEQYF.

The V gene is TRBV5-1, the J gene TRBJ1-1; D gene uncertain. The germline V and J ends were trimmed by 3 bases and 0 bases, with 12 bases remaining between them. Germline loops: CDR1 SGHRS, CDR2 YFSETQ. This CDR3 comprises 15 residues. This chain's CDR3 is CASSSDTVMNTEAFF. The CDR3 nucleotides are TGCGCCAGCAGCTCCGACACCGTGATGAACACTGAAGCTTTCTTT. The variable domain in full, completed from reference TRBV5-1 and TRBJ1-1, reads KAGVTQTPRYLIKTRGQQVTLSCSPISGHRSVSWYQQTPGQGLQFLFEYFSETQRNKGNFPGRFSGRQFSNSRSEMNVSTLELGDSALYLCASSSDTVMNTEAFFGQGTRLTVV.

The rearrangement links TRBV5-8 to TRBJ1-5; D possibly corresponds to TRBD1 (5 bases). This CDR3 has 16 residues. V was shortened by 0 bases and J by 1 base, with 11 bases between the two germline ends. Germline CDR1 and CDR2: SGHTS and YDEGEE. CDR3 coding DNA: TGTGCCAGCAGCTTGGTGGGGGGGGAAAGCAATCAGCCCCAGCATTTT. This codes for CASSLVGGESNQPQHF.

The CDR3 nucleotides read TGTGCCAGCAGCCCTCGTCCGGGGGTGAACACTGAAGCTTTCTTT. It yields the protein CASSPRPGVNTEAFF. The chain uses TRBV11-2 and TRBJ1-1; D is possibly TRBD1 (5 bases). The germline gives CDR1 SGHAT, CDR2 FQNNGV. V lost 5 bases and J 0 bases, leaving 13 bases between the germline ends. This CDR3 spans 15 amino acids.

This clone appeared a single time. The gene calls are TRBV13 and TRBJ2-1; the D is unclear. The CDR3 spans 13 residues. Germline V CDR1 and CDR2: PRHDT, FYEKMQ (reference sequence). V lost 5 bases and J 0 bases, leaving 5 bases between the germline ends. The CDR3 sequence is CASSHVSYNEQFF. The CDR3 DNA reads as TGTGCCAGCAGCCACGTCTCCTACAATGAGCAGTTCTTC.

The CDR3 DNA reads TGTGCCAGCTCACCAGAGAGGGTAGGGATGAACACCGGGGAGCTGTTTTTT. It is translated as CASSPERVGMNTGELFF. V is TRBV18 and J is TRBJ2-2; D is perhaps TRBD2 (5 bases). Looked up from germline, CDR1 is KGHSH and CDR2 is LQKENI. Deletions cut 2 bases from V and 1 base from J, with 14 bases between. This CDR3 has 17 residues.

The chain couples TRBV30 to TRBJ2-2, with D unresolved. The germline V gene encodes CDR1 GTSNPN and CDR2 SVGIG (reference sequence). CDR3 length equals 13 residues. With 1 base removed from V and 2 bases from J, the gap between germline ends came to 5 bases. In DNA, the CDR3 is TGTGCCTGGAGTGAGGGAAACACCGGGGAGCTGTTTTTT. This translates into CAWSEGNTGELFF. The full variable domain, completed using reference TRBV30 and TRBJ2-2, is SQTIHQWPATLVQPVGSPLSLECTVEGTSNPNLYWYRQAAGRGLQLLFYSVGIGQISSEVPQNLSASRPQDRQFILSSKKLLLSDSGFYLCAWSEGNTGELFFGEGSRLTVL.

This clone came up once. The chain links TRBV4-3 to TRBJ2-1; tentative D call: TRBD2 (5 bases). V shed 0 bases and J shed 3 bases, with 15 bases lying between them. CDR3 length equals 17 residues. Germline V CDR1 and CDR2: LGHNA, YSLEER. The chain's CDR3 is CASSQDFVGVGYNEQFF. CDR3 nucleotides: TGCGCCAGCAGCCAAGATTTTGTGGGAGTGGGCTACAATGAGCAGTTCTTC.

The chain uses TRBV28 and TRBJ1-1; TRBD1 aligns across 7 bases. The trim removed 1 base at V and 5 bases at J, leaving 7 bases unmatched. The CDR3 sequence is 15 residues long. Germline-derived CDR1 and CDR2 are MDHEN and SYDVKM. The CDR3 DNA follows: TGTGCCAGCAGTTTATTTAAGGGGGCGGGTACTGAAGCTTTCTTT. Amino acid sequence: CASSLFKGAGTEAFF. The variable domain in full, completed from reference TRBV28 and TRBJ1-1, reads DVKVTQSSRYLVKRTGEKVFLECVQDMDHENMFWYRQDPGLGLRLIYFSYDVKMKEKGDIPEGYSVSREKKERFSLILESASTNQTSMYLCASSLFKGAGTEAFFGQGTRLTVV.

Worth noting for this clone: Other DNA sequences of this sample code for an identical CDR3. This chain uses TRBV30 with TRBJ2-7; D unresolved. V lost 0 bases and J 0 bases, leaving 6 bases between the germline ends. The CDR3 length is 13 residues. Germline V gene sequence: CDR1 GTSNPN, CDR2 SVGIG (reference sequence). CDR3 nucleotides: TGTGCCTGGAGTGTAGGCAACTCCTACGAGCAGTACTTC. Amino acid sequence: CAWSVGNSYEQYF.

V is TRBV10-3 and J is TRBJ1-1; D perhaps matches TRBD1 (5 bases). CDR1 is ENHRY, CDR2 SYGVKD, per germline. V shed 4 bases and J shed 10 bases, with 19 bases lying between them. The length of the CDR3 is 14 residues. The CDR3 coding sequence is TGTGCCATCAGTGGAATCCGGGACGAGCTGAGAGCTTTCTTT. Amino acid sequence: CAISGIRDELRAFF.

The chain carries TRBV7-9 and TRBJ1-4; D is uncertain. CDR1 is SEHNR and CDR2 is FQNEAQ in the germline V gene (reference sequence). V was clipped by 6 bases and J by 8 bases, with 10 bases between them. This CDR3 comprises 12 residues. DNA for the CDR3: TGTGCCAGCAGGCTAGATGGCGAAAAACTGTTTTTT. Translation gives CASRLDGEKLFF.

This clone has more than one count but fewer than ten. The genes are TRBV7-9 and TRBJ1-5, with D possibly matching TRBD1 (5 bases). Looked up from germline, CDR1 is SEHNR and CDR2 is FQNEAQ (reference sequence). V was shortened by 4 bases and J by 7 bases, with 20 bases between the two germline ends. This CDR3 is built from 16 residues. The CDR3 spells CASSSPGTPGGQPQHF. In DNA, the CDR3 is TGTGCCAGCAGCTCCCCCGGGACCCCGGGGGGACAGCCCCAGCATTTT.

The chain couples TRBV5-4 to TRBJ1-1; 8 nucleotides match TRBD1. This CDR3 comprises 12 residues. Germline assignment: CDR1 SGHNT and CDR2 YYREEE (reference sequence). J lost 8 bases, V lost 4 bases, and 4 bases had no gene match. The CDR3 region has the DNA TGTGCCAGCAGCGCCTCAGGGGGCGAAGCTTTCTTT. It encodes CASSASGGEAFF.

In the case of this clone: Other DNA sequences in the sample encode the same CDR3. This rearrangement joins TRBV4-3 to TRBJ1-2, with a tentative D call TRBD1 (5 bases). Germline V lookup: CDR1 LGHNA, CDR2 YSLEER. The CDR3 consists of 15 residues. Trimming took 0 bases from V and 4 from J, leaving 12 bases between them. CDR3 residues: CASSQDFGGGYGYTF. Written as DNA, the CDR3 is TGCGCCAGCAGCCAAGATTTCGGCGGGGGCTATGGCTACACCTTC.

On this clone itself: This sample includes further DNA sequences coding for the same CDR3. The chain recombines TRBV19 with TRBJ1-1, with D unclear. The V end lost 1 base, the J end lost 7 bases, and 4 bases lay between the germline ends. The germline V gene has CDR1 LNHDA and CDR2 SQIVND (reference sequence). The CDR3 runs to 11 residues. DNA for the CDR3: TGTGCCAGTAGTATAGGCGGTGAAGCTTTCTTT. It encodes CASSIGGEAFF.

The J gene is TRBJ1-4, the V gene TRBV28; 7 bases match TRBD1. Unmatched junction bases numbered 3, after V lost 2 bases and J lost 3 bases. CDR3 length equals 15 residues. Germline CDR1 and CDR2: MDHEN and SYDVKM. The CDR3 bases are TGTGCCAGCAGTTTAGGGGACAGCTCTAATGAAAAACTGTTTTTT. Translation: CASSLGDSSNEKLFF.

The chain links TRBV5-4 to TRBJ1-2; perhaps TRBD1 as D (5 bases). V lost 3 bases and J 8 bases, leaving 17 bases between the germline ends. This CDR3 region has 14 residues. Germline V gene data show CDR1 as SGHNT and CDR2 as YYREEE (reference sequence). CDR3 in amino acids: CASSWAGFPGGYTF. The CDR3 nucleotides read TGTGCCAGCAGCTGGGCAGGGTTCCCGGGGGGCTACACCTTC.

V is TRBV7-6 and J is TRBJ2-7; TRBD2 matches at 7 bases. CDR3 length: 14 amino acids. The V gene's germline CDR1 is SGHVS and CDR2 FNYEAQ. V trimming: 3 bases; J trimming: 3 bases; junction bases outside the gene matches: 5. CDR3 sequence: CASSLAGDLYEQYF. The DNA of the CDR3 is TGTGCCAGCAGCTTGGCGGGGGACCTCTACGAGCAGTACTTC.

The rearrangement uses TRBV10-1 and TRBJ2-1; D may be TRBD1 (5 bases). The ends were cut back, 1 base at V and 10 bases at J, with 11 bases in the middle. CDR3 size: 13 residues. The germline gives CDR1 WNHNN, CDR2 SYGVQD (reference sequence). The CDR3 nucleotides read TGCGCCAGCAGTGAGTGGGCAGGGAACGAGCAGTTCTTC. Protein sequence: CASSEWAGNEQFF.